This entry describes one T cell receptor (beta chain). The record originates from a study of blood T cell repertoires in COVID-19. Study information: The study drew acute and convalescent COVID-19 samples from the United States, Italy and Spain. Nucleic acid was either cDNA or gDNA, and it came from T cells, B-cell-depleted T cells, or PBMCs.

Germline lookup yields CDR1 SGHVS and CDR2 FNYEAQ. V was cut by 1 base and J by 7 bases, with 16 bases left in between. The CDR3 spans 15 residues. Original methodology: Reference gene primer amplification gave nucleated cell count estimates. The protocol was immunoSEQ multiplex PCR, while the TCRdb copy is restricted to in-frame clones and leaves out a portion. That table furnishes V, J and clone size, whereas the DNA furnished D and trimming. Of 120,000 or so clones listed, around nine tenths are singletons. The sample taken for sequencing was peripheral blood. V usage is TRBV7-6 and J usage is TRBJ1-2; D uncertain. The clonotype was recovered from a man aged 50-59 years with acute or convalescent COVID-19. The CDR3 bases are TGTGCCAGCAGCTTAGGGGAGCAGTCAAGCAGTGGCTACACCTTC. Its protein is CASSLGEQSSSGYTF.